What follows are 21 T cell receptor beta chains derived from one specimen sequenced in a study of low-dose radiotherapy and immunotherapy resistance in tumors. Covering alpha and beta chains, TRAV- and TRBV-specific primers were used for the first-strand cDNA. With a V-primer adapter and a constant-region primer, TCRs were amplified for roughly 18 PCR cycles. TCRdb itself ran the reads through MiXCR, one entry per CDR3 protein. The table includes tens of thousands of distinct CDR3 sequences, 15% to 20% detected once. Time point given: before trial treatment. The sample consisted of PBMCs, taken before treatment. All receptors derive from a male donor with prostate cancer.

This clonotype was observed many times. V is TRBV7-9 and J is TRBJ2-5; D might be TRBD2 (6 bases). The CDR3 runs 14 residues. CDR1 SEHNR and CDR2 FQNEAQ come from the germline V gene (reference sequence). The V gene lost 5 bases and the J gene lost 6 bases, with 16 bases spanning the gap. The CDR3 reads CASSPEEGRKTQYF. The CDR3 region has the DNA TGTGCCAGCAGCCCTGAGGAGGGCCGGAAGACCCAGTACTTC. Complete variable domain (other parts from reference TRBV7-9 and TRBJ2-5): DTGVSQNPRHKITKRGQNVTFRCDPISEHNRLYWYRQTLGQGPEFLTYFQNEAQLEKSRLLSDRFSAERPKGSFSTLEIQRTEQGDSAMYLCASSPEEGRKTQYFGPGTRLLVL.

V usage is TRBV7-9 and J usage is TRBJ1-1; D is uncertain. Trimming took off 7 bases at V and 1 base at J, with 13 bases between the two ends. This CDR3 region has 14 residues. Germline V CDR1 and CDR2: SEHNR, FQNEAQ (reference sequence). The CDR3 nucleotides read TGTGCCAGCATCCTCGGACTGCGGAACACTGAAGCTTTCTTT. Protein sequence: CASILGLRNTEAFF.

This clonotype was recorded at least ten times. V gene TRBV28 combines with J gene TRBJ2-7; D might be TRBD2 (6 bases). V lost 7 bases and J 3 bases, leaving 7 bases between the germline ends. The CDR3 covers 11 residues. Germline CDR1 MDHEN, CDR2 SYDVKM. CDR3 nucleotide sequence: TGTGCCAGCATGGGGGGCTACGAGCAGTACTTC. Its translation is CASMGGYEQYF.

Ten or more counts support this clonotype. The chain combines TRBV4-1 with TRBJ1-1; no firm D call. The CDR3 runs to 15 residues. Per germline, CDR1 MGHRA and CDR2 YSYEKL. Trimming cost V 4 bases and J 1 base, with 13 bases left between them. CDR3: CASSPYIFTNTEAFF. DNA for the CDR3: TGCGCCAGCAGCCCTTACATATTCACGAACACTGAAGCTTTCTTT.

This clonotype was observed many times. The genes are TRBV7-2 and TRBJ1-6, with TRBD1 matching over 8 bases. The CDR3 spans 15 residues. V dropped 4 bases and J dropped 8; count of bases not matched to a gene: 7. Germline V gene sequence: CDR1 SGHTA, CDR2 FQGNSA. The CDR3 here is CASSSTGGRDSPLHF. The CDR3 region has the DNA TGTGCCAGCAGCTCCACAGGGGGGAGGGATTCACCCCTCCACTTT. Combining the CDR3 with reference TRBV7-2 and TRBJ1-6 gives the whole variable domain GAGVSQSPSNKVTEKGKDVELRCDPISGHTALYWYRQSLGQGLEFLIYFQGNSAPDKSGLPSDRFSAERTGGSVSTLTIQRTQQEDSAVYLCASSSTGGRDSPLHFGNGTRLTVT.

There are many counts of this clonotype. The rearrangement uses TRBV20-1 and TRBJ1-1; tentative D call: TRBD1 (6 bases). Germline-derived CDR1 and CDR2 are DFQATT and SNEGSKA (reference sequence). Trimming left V 6 bases short and J 14 bases short, with 16 bases between. The CDR3 is made up of 10 amino acids. CDR3 protein: CSAALAGEFF. For the CDR3, the DNA is TGCAGTGCCGCGCTAGCAGGGGAATTCTTT.

This clonotype was observed many times. This chain connects TRBV2 to TRBJ2-2; 7 nucleotides agree with TRBD1. V shed 8 bases and J 5 bases; nucleotides not matched to a gene: 11. Per germline, CDR1 SNHLY and CDR2 FYNNEI. The CDR3 totals 15 residues. The CDR3 is CASVSQGVNTGELFF. The CDR3 DNA reads TGTGCCAGCGTTAGTCAGGGGGTAAATACCGGGGAGCTGTTTTTT.

This clonotype has ten or more counts. This sequence joins TRBV14 and TRBJ2-5, with 8 bases that match TRBD1. The CDR3 has 16 amino acids. Germline-derived CDR1 and CDR2 are SGHDN and FVKESK. Losses at the gene ends were 3 bases for V and 4 bases for J; bases not matched to a gene: 10. The CDR3 loop is CASSQAGQGRRETQYF. CDR3 in DNA: TGTGCCAGCAGCCAGGCAGGACAGGGTCGGCGAGAGACCCAGTACTTC. Supplemented by reference TRBV14 and TRBJ2-5, the full variable domain reads EAGVTQFPSHSVIEKGQTVTLRCDPISGHDNLYWYRRVMGKEIKFLLHFVKESKQDESGMPNNRFLAERTGGTYSTLKVQPAELEDSGVYFCASSQAGQGRRETQYFGPGTRLLVL.

This clonotype has a count of ten or more. The chain employs TRBV5-1 and TRBJ2-7; D could derive from TRBD1 or TRBD2 (5 bases each). CDR3 length equals 12 residues. Trimming left V 4 bases short and J 5 bases short, with 10 bases between. Per the germline V gene, CDR1 is SGHRS and CDR2 is YFSETQ. This CDR3 reads CASSGGPDEQYF. In DNA form, the CDR3 reads TGCGCCAGCAGCGGGGGACCTGACGAGCAGTACTTC.

This clonotype appeared many times. The CDR3: CASRGPLDEQYF. CDR3 DNA: TGTGCCAGCAGGGGCCCCCTGGACGAGCAGTACTTC. The chain employs TRBV5-6 and TRBJ2-7; D remains ambiguous. The CDR3 runs to 12 residues. Germline values: CDR1 SGHDT, CDR2 YYEEEE. With 5 bases removed from V and 5 bases from J, the gap between germline ends came to 11 bases.

As to this clonotype: A far more abundant clone sits one base away, making this likely a read error. V gene TRBV6-2 or TRBV6-3 combines with J gene TRBJ1-6; TRBD1 matches 7 bases. J gave up 6 bases and V 7 bases, and 12 bases lay outside the gene matches. Germline CDR1 is MNHEY and CDR2 is SVGEGT. CDR3 size: 16 residues. The CDR3 DNA follows: TGTGCCAGCACCCTTAGGGGAGGGGGCCCTAATTCACCCCTCCACTTT. Translating it yields CASTLRGGGPNSPLHF.

This clonotype appeared many times. V gene TRBV4-2 combines with J gene TRBJ1-4; D gene ambiguous. This CDR3 region has 15 residues. The V and J ends lost 0 bases and 8 bases respectively, with 13 bases between them. Germline loops: CDR1 LGHNA, CDR2 YNFKEQ. CDR3 bases: TGTGCCAGCAGCCAAGAATCCCCGGCGTGGGAAAAACTGTTTTTT. Its protein product is CASSQESPAWEKLFF.

The chain uses TRBV7-2 and TRBJ1-3; D call uncertain. This CDR3 comprises 13 residues. Germline loops: CDR1 SGHTA, CDR2 FQGNSA. The V end lost 5 bases, the J end lost 2 bases, and 7 bases lay between the germline ends. The CDR3 region is CASSAQPGNTIYF. DNA for the CDR3: TGTGCCAGCAGCGCACAACCTGGAAACACCATATATTTT.

This clonotype was seen many times. J is TRBJ2-3 and V is TRBV14; perhaps D is TRBD1 or TRBD2 (5 bases each). The germline V gene encodes CDR1 SGHDN and CDR2 FVKESK. The CDR3 has 13 residues. V was trimmed by 7 bases and J by 1 base, leaving 9 bases between them. The CDR3 protein is CASNRGGTDTQYF. In DNA form, the CDR3 reads TGTGCCAGCAACCGAGGGGGCACAGATACGCAGTATTTT.

This clonotype showed up many times. V and J are TRBV30 and TRBJ1-5; tentative D call: TRBD1 (6 bases). Between the trimmed V and J ends, which lost 1 base and 4 bases, there was a span of 17 bases. CDR1 is GTSNPN, CDR2 SVGIG, per germline (reference sequence). CDR3 size: 16 residues. CDR3 region: CAWSAPPTGRNQPQHF. CDR3 sequence (DNA): TGTGCCTGGAGTGCCCCGCCAACAGGGAGGAATCAGCCCCAGCATTTT.

The sample holds many counts of this clonotype. V usage is TRBV18 and J usage is TRBJ2-5; 14 positions match TRBD2. J was trimmed by 2 bases and V by 8 bases; bases with no gene match: 7. This CDR3 region has 16 residues. CDR1 KGHSH and CDR2 LQKENI come from the germline V gene. CDR3 nucleotide sequence: TGTGCCAGCACGGGACTAGCGGGGGTCGGACAAGAGACCCAGTACTTC. It encodes CASTGLAGVGQETQYF.

The J gene is TRBJ2-5, the V gene TRBV5-5; either TRBD1 or TRBD2 may supply D (5 bases each). Germline CDR1 is SGHKS and CDR2 is YYEKEE (reference sequence). The CDR3 spans 15 residues. Deletions cut 4 bases from V and 4 bases from J, with 17 bases between. CDR3 amino acids: CASSLLGTGRETQYF. DNA of the CDR3: TGTGCCAGCAGCCTCCTCGGGACGGGGCGAGAGACCCAGTACTTC.

This clonotype was seen repeatedly, ten times or more. CDR3 sequence: CASRGGAGQPQHF. The CDR3 DNA reads as TGTGCCAGCAGGGGAGGGGCGGGTCAGCCCCAGCATTTT. This sequence joins TRBV28 and TRBJ1-5; D may be TRBD1 (5 bases). Trimming removed 6 bases from V and 6 bases from J, with 12 bases in between. The CDR3 has 13 amino acids. CDR1 and CDR2 (germline): MDHEN, SYDVKM.

This clonotype has just a few counts. The genes are TRBV18 and TRBJ1-1; 8 bases fit TRBD1. There are 17 residues in the CDR3. The germline V gene has CDR1 KGHSH and CDR2 LQKENI. V shed 2 bases and J 5 bases; nucleotides not matched to a gene: 13. The chain's CDR3 is CASSPKGRRGPVTEAFF. The CDR3 DNA reads as TGTGCCAGCTCACCAAAAGGTCGCAGGGGGCCGGTAACTGAAGCTTTCTTT. Variable domain in full (rest from reference TRBV18 and TRBJ1-1): NAGVMQNPRHLVRRRGQEARLRCSPMKGHSHVYWYRQLPEEGLKFMVYLQKENIIDESGMPKERFSAEFPKEGPSILRIQQVVRGDSAAYFCASSPKGRRGPVTEAFFGQGTRLTVV.

This clonotype came up many times. V is TRBV4-2 and J is TRBJ1-5; D remains ambiguous. CDR3 length equals 13 residues. Deletions cut 0 bases from V and 6 bases from J, with 6 bases between. From germline, CDR1 is LGHNA and CDR2 YNFKEQ. CDR3 bases: TGTGCCAGCAGCCAAGATCTTAGTCAGCCCCAGCATTTT. It is translated as CASSQDLSQPQHF.

This clonotype has a count of ten or more. The chain has TRBV19 and TRBJ2-5; 8 nucleotides match TRBD2. J gave up 5 bases and V 6 bases, and 2 bases lay outside the gene matches. Germline CDR1 is LNHDA and CDR2 is SQIVND (reference sequence). The CDR3 sequence is 12 residues long. The CDR3 sequence: CASRASGETQYF. The CDR3 DNA reads TGTGCCAGTAGGGCTAGCGGGGAGACCCAGTACTTC.